What follows are 32 T cell receptor beta chains derived from one specimen sequenced in a study of a mutant IDH1 vaccine in newly diagnosed glioma. Clones were read by immunoSEQ multiplex PCR, and TCRdb kept only the in-frame ones, dropping some. The table shows over 75,000 clones, with roughly 90% occurring only once. The time point was: baseline, week 1 (first vaccination visit). Treatment reported: pre-vaccination baseline after standard-of-care therapy. The sample was PBMCs, taken from a glioma patient treated with radiotherapy, temozolomide or both. Receptors originate from a woman aged 50 to 60 with glioma.

The chain couples TRBV27 to TRBJ1-5; D is unresolved. Germline loops: CDR1 MNHEY, CDR2 SMNVEV (reference sequence). The CDR3 has 16 amino acids. V was cut by 5 bases and J by 2 bases, with 16 bases left in between. The DNA of the CDR3 is TGTGCCAGCAGTCTCATCCCCCCTATTGGCAATCAGCCCCAGCATTTT. Its protein product is CASSLIPPIGNQPQHF.

The chain uses TRBV11-1 and TRBJ2-1; D unresolved. CDR1 and CDR2 (germline): SGHAT, FQDESV (reference sequence). This CDR3 has 17 residues. V was trimmed by 6 bases and J by 1 base, leaving 19 bases between them. CDR3: CASRQGLRAQSYNEQFF. Here the CDR3 DNA reads TGTGCCAGCAGGCAAGGGCTCCGGGCCCAATCCTACAATGAGCAGTTCTTC.

The gene calls are TRBV7-6 and TRBJ2-5, with no clear D. Trimming pared 4 bases from V and 1 base from J, leaving 1 base between. CDR1 SGHVS and CDR2 FNYEAQ come from the germline V gene. This CDR3 contains 11 residues. In DNA form, the CDR3 reads TGTGCCAGCAGCTCCCAAGAGACCCAGTACTTC. It translates to CASSSQETQYF.

The chain couples TRBV28 to TRBJ1-2; 8 nucleotides agree with TRBD1. Germline V lookup: CDR1 MDHEN, CDR2 SYDVKM. J gave up 5 bases and V 7 bases, and 9 bases lay outside the gene matches. The CDR3 totals 14 residues. The CDR3 DNA reads TGTGCCAGCATGAGTCAGGGGGCATGGTATGGCTACACCTTC. Translation gives CASMSQGAWYGYTF.

The chain has TRBV19 and TRBJ2-3, with 12 bases fitting TRBD2. V lost 8 bases and J lost 4; bases outside the gene matches: 10. Germline assignment: CDR1 LNHDA and CDR2 SQIVND (reference sequence). The CDR3 has 16 residues. CDR3 loop: CASGASGRAGSDTQYF. DNA for the CDR3: TGTGCCAGTGGGGCTAGCGGGAGGGCCGGGTCAGATACGCAGTATTTT.

The table lists this clone with a count of one. The J gene is TRBJ1-3, the V gene TRBV27, with D unresolved. The V gene lost 3 bases and the J gene lost 3 bases, with 6 bases spanning the gap. The CDR3 contains 13 residues. Per germline, CDR1 MNHEY and CDR2 SMNVEV (reference sequence). CDR3 protein: CASSFSGGNTIYF. Written as DNA, the CDR3 is TGTGCCAGCAGTTTCTCAGGTGGAAACACCATATATTTT.

The rearrangement joins TRBV5-8 to TRBJ2-3, with TRBD2 identical over 9 bases. The germline V gene has CDR1 SGHTS and CDR2 YDEGEE. The CDR3 has 17 amino acids. The V gene end was trimmed by 4 bases and the J gene end by 3 bases; junction bases not matched to a gene: 12. The CDR3 sequence: CASSPGGLAIPTDTQYF. CDR3 nucleotides: TGTGCCAGCAGCCCCGGTGGACTAGCGATACCGACAGATACGCAGTATTTT.

The chain is built from TRBV7-8 and TRBJ2-5; D might be TRBD2 (6 bases). The CDR3 runs 14 residues. Germline V lookup: CDR1 SGHVS, CDR2 FQNEAQ. Trimming pared 5 bases from V and 1 base from J, leaving 11 bases between. CDR3 residues: CASSNTAGQETQYF. The DNA of the CDR3 is TGTGCCAGCAGCAACACAGCGGGCCAAGAGACCCAGTACTTC.

This clone was detected only once. The V and J genes are TRBV28 and TRBJ2-3, with 9 bases lining up with TRBD2. V shed 6 bases and J 6 bases; nucleotides not matched to a gene: 13. Germline CDR1 MDHEN, CDR2 SYDVKM. The CDR3 runs 16 residues. This CDR3 is CASSLGREGQGDTQYF. CDR3 nucleotide sequence: TGTGCCAGCAGCTTAGGGCGGGAGGGCCAAGGGGATACGCAGTATTTT.

This clone was recorded only once. CDR3 region: CASSRSIVSSYNEQFF. The CDR3 nucleotides read TGTGCCAGTAGTAGGTCTATAGTTAGCTCCTACAATGAGCAGTTCTTC. V is TRBV19 and J is TRBJ2-1; D is ambiguous. CDR3 length equals 16 residues. Looked up from germline, CDR1 is LNHDA and CDR2 is SQIVND (reference sequence). The V end lost 4 bases, the J end lost 0 bases, and 13 bases lay between the germline ends. The full variable domain, with the rest looked up from reference TRBV19 and TRBJ2-1, is DGGITQSPKYLFRKEGQNVTLSCEQNLNHDAMYWYRQDPGQGLRLIYYSQIVNDFQKGDIAEGYSVSREKKESFPLTVTSAQKNPTAFYLCASSRSIVSSYNEQFFGPGTRLTVL.

V gene TRBV20-1 combines with J gene TRBJ2-4; D not certain. CDR1 and CDR2 from the germline V gene are DFQATT and SNEGSKA (reference sequence). This CDR3 contains 11 residues. With 5 bases removed from V and 6 bases from J, the gap between germline ends came to 8 bases. The CDR3 region is CSAPQRNIQYF. For the CDR3, the DNA is TGCAGTGCTCCTCAGAGAAACATTCAGTACTTC.

The V gene is TRBV19, the J gene TRBJ1-2, with D possibly being TRBD1 (6 bases). V lost 7 bases and J lost 7, with 22 bases in between. The CDR3 runs to 15 residues. Germline-derived CDR1 and CDR2 are LNHDA and SQIVND (reference sequence). DNA of the CDR3: TGTGCCAGTACCTCCCCTGAAGGGGGAGTTCTTGGCTACACCTTC. Its translation: CASTSPEGGVLGYTF.

The chain joins TRBV9 to TRBJ1-2; a possible D gene is TRBD1 (5 bases). This CDR3 region has 14 residues. Germline-derived CDR1 and CDR2 are SGDLS and YYNGEE. V shed 1 base and J shed 7 bases, with 14 bases lying between them. The CDR3 coding sequence is TGTGCCAGCAGCGTAACGGGGCCCTTCAGTGGCTACACCTTC. This translates into CASSVTGPFSGYTF.

The chain has TRBV18 and TRBJ2-1; no reliable D call. Deletions cut 2 bases from V and 1 base from J, with 9 bases between. CDR3 length: 15 residues. Germline V gives CDR1 KGHSH, CDR2 LQKENI. The CDR3 nucleotides are TGTGCCAGCTCACCAGCCAGTGATTCCTACAATGAGCAGTTCTTC. Protein: CASSPASDSYNEQFF.

This clone came up once. The V call is TRBV9, the J call TRBJ2-7; no firm D call. Between the trimmed V and J ends, which lost 6 bases and 2 bases, there was a span of 6 bases. The CDR3 is 11 residues long. CDR1 is SGDLS, CDR2 YYNGEE, per germline. The CDR3 loop is CASILTYEQYF. The CDR3 nucleotides are TGTGCCAGCATTCTGACCTACGAGCAGTACTTC.

V gene TRBV27 combines with J gene TRBJ2-7; 10 positions agree with TRBD1. CDR1 MNHEY and CDR2 SMNVEV come from the germline V gene (reference sequence). Trimming cost V 3 bases and J 2 bases; bases outside gene matches: 1. This CDR3 comprises 14 residues. Here the CDR3 DNA reads TGTGCCAGCAGTTTGGGACAGGGGACCTACGAGCAGTACTTC. This translates into CASSLGQGTYEQYF.

The gene calls are TRBV7-2 and TRBJ2-6; D not certain. V lost 0 bases and J 1 base, leaving 4 bases between the germline ends. The CDR3 extends over 15 amino acids. From germline, CDR1 is SGHTA and CDR2 FQGNSA. The CDR3 is CASSLAGSGANVLTF. CDR3 DNA: TGTGCCAGCAGCTTAGCAGGGTCTGGGGCCAACGTCCTGACTTTC.

This chain uses TRBV29-1 with TRBJ1-2; D remains unclear. Germline V gene data show CDR1 as SQVTM and CDR2 as ANQGSEA. The length of the CDR3 is 15 residues. V dropped 0 bases and J dropped 2 bases, with 13 bases sitting between them. The CDR3, as DNA: TGCAGCGTTGAAGATTTGAACAGATTAAACTATGGCTACACCTTC. As protein: CSVEDLNRLNYGYTF.

The genes are TRBV23-1 and TRBJ2-3, with 11 bases aligning to TRBD1. TRBV23-1 belongs to the ORF category, with a function that is uncertain. J was trimmed by 4 bases and V by 5 bases; bases with no gene match: 5. CDR3 size: 15 residues. CDR3 DNA: TGCGCCAGCAGTAGGGACAGGGGGGTAGCAGATACGCAGTATTTT. It yields the protein CASSRDRGVADTQYF.

This chain links TRBV5-5 with TRBJ2-1; no reliable D call. Germline V gene lookup returns CDR1 SGHKS and CDR2 YYEKEE (reference sequence). This CDR3 contains 14 residues. Trimming took 4 bases from V and 7 from J, leaving 15 bases between them. The CDR3 DNA reads as TGTGCCAGCAGCCTGCCCCTTTTTTTTAATGAGCAGTTCTTC. Its translation is CASSLPLFFNEQFF.

V gene TRBV19 combines with J gene TRBJ1-5; D remains ambiguous. The CDR3 extends over 16 amino acids. Trimming took off 2 bases at V and 0 bases at J, with 11 bases between the two ends. Germline V CDR1 and CDR2: LNHDA, SQIVND (reference sequence). CDR3 nucleotides: TGTGCCAGTAGTATACGGCCAGCTTATAGCAATCAGCCCCAGCATTTT. It codes for CASSIRPAYSNQPQHF.

The V gene is TRBV30, the J gene TRBJ2-5; D is unclear. CDR1 and CDR2 from the germline V gene are GTSNPN and SVGIG (reference sequence). The CDR3 loop spans 14 amino acids. Between the trimmed V and J ends, which lost 0 bases and 1 base, there was a span of 9 bases. The CDR3 DNA is TGTGCCTGGAGTGTAGGGTCCAGCCAAGAGACCCAGTACTTC. Its translation is CAWSVGSSQETQYF.

The chain combines TRBV6-5 with TRBJ1-6, with D possibly TRBD1 on 6 matching bases. This CDR3 is built from 13 residues. Germline CDR1 is MNHEY and CDR2 is SVGAGI. V was shortened by 11 bases and J by 2 bases, with 10 bases between the two germline ends. CDR3 protein: CAAGTTYNSPLHF. The CDR3 nucleotides read TGTGCCGCGGGGACAACCTATAATTCACCCCTCCACTTT.

V is TRBV6-5 and J is TRBJ2-7; TRBD1 might be the D (7 bases). Per the germline V gene, CDR1 is MNHEY and CDR2 is SVGAGI. The CDR3 spans 15 residues. Trimming shortened V by 4 bases and J by 9 bases, and 22 bases separated the two germline ends. The CDR3 region is CASSSSFPPGGMQYF. The CDR3 bases are TGTGCCAGCAGTTCCTCCTTCCCGCCAGGGGGGATGCAGTACTTC.

This chain uses TRBV19 with TRBJ1-1; D perhaps matches TRBD1 (6 bases). Germline lookup yields CDR1 LNHDA and CDR2 SQIVND (reference sequence). V was cut by 3 bases and J by 1 base, with 12 bases left in between. The CDR3 runs to 15 residues. In DNA, the CDR3 is TGTGCCAGTAGTATCGGGGGGCGCCGGAACACTGAAGCTTTCTTT. It codes for CASSIGGRRNTEAFF.

The V and J genes are TRBV2 and TRBJ1-2; D remains ambiguous. The ends were cut back, 4 bases at V and 7 bases at J, with 10 bases in the middle. Looked up from germline, CDR1 is SNHLY and CDR2 is FYNNEI. The CDR3 consists of 12 residues. The chain's CDR3 is CASSGSGRGYTF. CDR3 sequence (DNA): TGTGCCAGCAGTGGGTCAGGCCGTGGCTACACCTTC. Filled out from reference TRBV2 and TRBJ1-2, the complete variable domain reads EPEVTQTPSHQVTQMGQEVILRCVPISNHLYFYWYRQILGQKVEFLVSFYNNEISEKSEIFDDQFSVERPDGSNFTLKIRSTKLEDSAMYFCASSGSGRGYTFGSGTRLTVV.

This clone appeared a single time. The chain couples TRBV30 to TRBJ2-7; 7 nucleotides agree with TRBD1. The germline V gene encodes CDR1 GTSNPN and CDR2 SVGIG (reference sequence). The ends lost 4 bases at V and 4 bases at J; junction bases unmatched: 7. The CDR3 sequence is 13 residues long. CDR3 residues: CAWKRAGGYEQYF. The CDR3 region has the DNA TGTGCCTGGAAGCGAGCAGGGGGTTACGAGCAGTACTTC.

The chain has TRBV2 and TRBJ1-1; 8 bases are shared with TRBD1. Per germline, CDR1 SNHLY and CDR2 FYNNEI. With V trimmed by 3 bases and J by 5 bases, 2 bases remained unmatched. The CDR3 is 13 residues long. In nucleotides, the CDR3 is TGTGCCAGCAGTGACAGGGGGCTGACTGAAGCTTTCTTT. Amino acid sequence: CASSDRGLTEAFF.

The chain links TRBV19 to TRBJ1-5, with a possible D match to TRBD1 (5 bases). Germline assignment: CDR1 LNHDA and CDR2 SQIVND (reference sequence). The CDR3 is 15 amino acids. V dropped 3 bases and J dropped 4 bases, with 13 bases sitting between them. The CDR3 spells CASSILGGVNQPQHF. Here the CDR3 DNA reads TGTGCCAGTAGTATCTTAGGAGGGGTTAATCAGCCCCAGCATTTT.

The chain is built from TRBV6-5 and TRBJ2-1; 7 bases line up with TRBD2. CDR3 length equals 14 residues. Germline V gene data show CDR1 as MNHEY and CDR2 as SVGAGI. The junction had 8 bases not matched to a gene; V was cut back by 6 bases and J by 6 bases. In nucleotides, the CDR3 is TGTGCCAGCAGGACCAAACGGGAGGTCAATGAGCAGTTCTTC. Translation: CASRTKREVNEQFF.

The chain links TRBV5-1 to TRBJ1-4; 9 nucleotides agree with TRBD1. Trimming at V came to 5 bases and at J to 2 bases, leaving 1 base not matched to a gene. Per germline, CDR1 SGHRS and CDR2 YFSETQ. The CDR3 is made up of 14 amino acids. CDR3 amino acids: CASRGQGTNEKLFF. The CDR3 nucleotides read TGCGCCAGCAGGGGACAGGGTACTAATGAAAAACTGTTTTTT. The complete variable domain, with remaining parts taken from reference TRBV5-1 and TRBJ1-4, reads KAGVTQTPRYLIKTRGQQVTLSCSPISGHRSVSWYQQTPGQGLQFLFEYFSETQRNKGNFPGRFSGRQFSNSRSEMNVSTLELGDSALYLCASRGQGTNEKLFFGSGTQLSVL.

The chain has TRBV19 and TRBJ2-2, with 7 bases aligning to TRBD2. The CDR3 is 15 residues long. CDR1 LNHDA and CDR2 SQIVND come from the germline V gene (reference sequence). The V gene end was trimmed by 2 bases and the J gene end by 4 bases; junction bases not matched to a gene: 4. CDR3 DNA sequence: TGTGCCAGTAGTATACTCGGGGAGGGCACCGGGGAGCTGTTTTTT. Residues: CASSILGEGTGELFF.